The rows below give T cell receptor beta chains drawn from one sample of a study of shared clonotypes between healthy human individuals. This table comes from immunoSEQ multiplex PCR, and its TCRdb copy is limited to in-frame clones, with some not included. Of around 2.1 million clones listed, approximately 94% were seen once; the top ten hold roughly 1.7%. Sample: naive CD8+ T cells from PBMCs. The receptor set was obtained from a man aged 18 to 29 in good health. Some clones in this sample may be carry-over from other donors' samples. Each CDR3 is given with its conserved first and last residue. A D gene is named only where the DNA matches it firmly. Clone size, where shown, is once, few, many, or a class for clones that have expanded.

V: TRBV19; D: .; size: once; J: TRBJ2-1; DNA: TGTGCCAGTAGTCCAGGGAACAATGAGCAGTTCTTC; CDR3: CASSPGNNEQFF
V: TRBV19; D: .; size: .; J: TRBJ2-2; DNA: TGTGCCAGTACAGGAGCTTACGCGCGAGGCGGCACCGGGGAGCTGTTTTTT; CDR3: CASTGAYARGGTGELFF
V: TRBV6-1; D: .; size: .; J: TRBJ2-2; DNA: TGTGCCAGCAGTGAATGGACACCCAACACCGGGGAGCTGTTTTTT; CDR3: CASSEWTPNTGELFF
V: TRBV23-1; D: TRBD1; size: once; J: TRBJ2-7; DNA: TGCGCCAGCAGTCACCCCCGACAGGGCATCCACTACGAGCAGTACTTC; CDR3: CASSHPRQGIHYEQYF
V: TRBV4-3; D: TRBD1; size: .; J: TRBJ2-7; DNA: TGCGCCAGCAGCCAAGATTGGACAGGGTTTTCTTGGGAGCAGTACTTC; CDR3: CASSQDWTGFSWEQYF
V: TRBV4-1; D: TRBD1; size: .; J: TRBJ2-7; DNA: TGCGCCAGCAGCCGAGAGACAGGGTTCTCCTACGAGCAGTACTTC; CDR3: CASSRETGFSYEQYF
V: TRBV5-1; D: TRBD2; size: .; J: TRBJ2-1; DNA: TGCGCCAGCAGCCTCGGACTAGCGGGAGCCCTACAATACTACAATGAGCAGTTCTTC; CDR3: CASSLGLAGALQYYNEQFF
V: TRBV28; D: TRBD2; size: .; J: TRBJ2-3; DNA: TGTGCCAGCAGTTTGGGGCGGGAGGGCATAGCAGATACGCAGTATTTT; CDR3: CASSLGREGIADTQYF
V: TRBV11-2; D: .; size: once; J: TRBJ2-2; DNA: TGTGCCAGCAGCTTATACATCGGCTGGACCGGGGAGCTGTTTTTT; CDR3: CASSLYIGWTGELFF
V: TRBV9; D: TRBD2; size: .; J: TRBJ2-3; DNA: TGTGCCAGCAACCCTAGCGGGGGCACAGATACGCAGTATTTT; CDR3: CASNPSGGTDTQYF
V: TRBV5-3; D: TRBD2; size: .; J: TRBJ2-1; DNA: TGTGCCAGAAGCTCTGTAGCGGGAAATAAGCTCTTC; CDR3: CARSSVAGNKLF
V: TRBV9; D: .; size: .; J: TRBJ2-5; DNA: TGTGCCAGCAGCGCCGAGCTAGCGTACCGCGGAGAGACCCAGTACTTC; CDR3: CASSAELAYRGETQYF
V: TRBV4-3; D: TRBD2; size: once; J: TRBJ2-1; DNA: TGCGCCAGCAGCCACGGTAGCGGGGGTGAGCAGTTCTTC; CDR3: CASSHGSGGEQFF
V: TRBV27; D: .; size: .; J: TRBJ1-2; DNA: TGTGCCAGCAGTTTAGGTAGAGTTAACTATGGCTACACCTTC; CDR3: CASSLGRVNYGYTF
V: TRBV7-9; D: TRBD1; size: .; J: TRBJ2-6; DNA: TGTGCCAGCAGCGGGGCCTGGGGACAGGGAATCTCTGGGGCCAACGTCCTGACTTTC; CDR3: CASSGAWGQGISGANVLTF
V: TRBV28; D: TRBD1; size: .; J: TRBJ2-5; DNA: TGTGCCAGCAGTTCGAGCACCAGGTCAGGGGGAGAGACCCAGTACTTC; CDR3: CASSSSTRSGGETQYF
V: TRBV10-2; D: .; size: once; J: TRBJ1-1; DNA: TGCGCCAGCAGTGAAGAGGACAGATTGAACACTGAAGCTTTCTTT; CDR3: CASSEEDRLNTEAFF
V: TRBV7-9; D: .; size: .; J: TRBJ2-3; DNA: TGTGCCAGCAGCTCACCCTCAGGGTTCACAGATACGCAGTATTTT; CDR3: CASSSPSGFTDTQYF
V: TRBV28; D: .; size: .; J: TRBJ2-2; DNA: TGTGCCAGCAGTTTGCAACCTCAACAGAACACCGGGGAGCTGTTTTTT; CDR3: CASSLQPQQNTGELFF
V: TRBV2; D: .; size: .; J: TRBJ1-2; DNA: TGTGCCAGCAGTCACAATTCGGCCGGGACAAAAGACAACTATGGCTACACCTTC; CDR3: CASSHNSAGTKDNYGYTF
V: TRBV29-1; D: .; size: few; J: TRBJ2-1; DNA: TGCAGCGTTGACTCCTACAATGAGCAGTTCTTC; CDR3: CSVDSYNEQFF
V: TRBV6-6; D: .; size: .; J: TRBJ1-4; DNA: TGTGCCAGCAGTTACTCCGGGGCTGACGAAAAACTGTTTTTT; CDR3: CASSYSGADEKLFF